The 18 T cell receptor beta chains below come from one sample, sequenced in a study of shared clonotypes between healthy human individuals. Assay: immunoSEQ multiplex PCR; the TCRdb copy retains only in-frame clones and omits some. The sample shows over a million clones, 75% to 85% of them seen only once. Sequenced input: memory CD4+ T cells from PBMCs. Subset indicated: CD45RA-negative fraction. All receptors come from a man between 18 and 35 years old in good health. Some clones in this sample may be carry-over from other donors' samples.

The rearrangement joins TRBV7-9 to TRBJ2-7, with 8 bases identical to TRBD1. CDR3 length: 14 residues. Germline values: CDR1 SEHNR, CDR2 FQNEAQ (reference sequence). V shed 3 bases and J 3 bases; nucleotides not matched to a gene: 4. The CDR3 spells CASSLPGQVYEQYF. As DNA, the CDR3 is TGTGCCAGCAGCTTGCCGGGACAGGTCTACGAGCAGTACTTC.

This clone came up once. This rearrangement joins TRBV30 to TRBJ1-2; no definite D call. Germline CDR1 is GTSNPN and CDR2 is SVGIG (reference sequence). The CDR3 is made up of 12 amino acids. Deletions cut 0 bases from V and 4 bases from J, with 6 bases between. CDR3 sequence reads: CAWSVSRYGYTF. For the CDR3, the DNA is TGTGCCTGGAGTGTTTCCCGCTATGGCTACACCTTC. The variable domain in full, with the rest retrieved from reference TRBV30 and TRBJ1-2, is SQTIHQWPATLVQPVGSPLSLECTVEGTSNPNLYWYRQAAGRGLQLLFYSVGIGQISSEVPQNLSASRPQDRQFILSSKKLLLSDSGFYLCAWSVSRYGYTFGSGTRLTVV.

The chain recombines TRBV5-1 with TRBJ1-2; no firm D call. Trimming shortened V by 0 bases and J by 3 bases, and 6 bases separated the two germline ends. Germline V gives CDR1 SGHRS, CDR2 YFSETQ. CDR3 length: 13 amino acids. CDR3 DNA sequence: TGCGCCAGCAGCTTGGACGGGCACTATGGCTACACCTTC. Translation: CASSLDGHYGYTF.

The chain combines TRBV4-1 with TRBJ2-1; TRBD2 matches 11 bases. V lost 4 bases and J lost 12; bases outside the gene matches: 20. This CDR3 has 18 amino acids. The germline V gene has CDR1 MGHRA and CDR2 YSYEKL. CDR3 region: CASSPLPPGLAAYFWQFF. The CDR3 nucleotides read TGCGCCAGCAGCCCCCTCCCACCGGGACTAGCGGCCTATTTTTGGCAGTTCTTC.

The J gene is TRBJ2-6, the V gene TRBV28; D may be TRBD1 (5 bases). The germline gives CDR1 MDHEN, CDR2 SYDVKM. V was cut by 6 bases and J by 4 bases, with 13 bases left in between. The CDR3 length is 15 residues. The CDR3 sequence is CASSLIRTGANVLTF. The CDR3 DNA is TGTGCCAGCAGCCTGATTAGGACAGGGGCCAACGTCCTGACTTTC.

J is TRBJ2-3 and V is TRBV6-1, with 7 bases lining up with TRBD2. V was clipped by 1 base and J by 3 bases; unmatched bases: 1. This CDR3 spans 14 amino acids. Germline V gene sequence: CDR1 MNHNS, CDR2 SASEGT. The CDR3 nucleotides read TGTGCCAGCAGTGAAGGACTAGCAACAGATACGCAGTATTTT. Encoded protein: CASSEGLATDTQYF.

This clone was seen a few times. This rearrangement joins TRBV29-1 to TRBJ1-1, with D unclear. The CDR3 is made up of 13 amino acids. Germline CDR1 reads SQVTM; CDR2 reads ANQGSEA. V shed 5 bases and J shed 0 bases, with 10 bases lying between them. CDR3 nucleotides: TGCAGCGTTCGGGCAGACTTGAACACTGAAGCTTTCTTT. Translation: CSVRADLNTEAFF.

The chain uses TRBV6-5 and TRBJ2-4, with D unresolved. The length of the CDR3 is 16 residues. V was pared by 4 bases and J by 1 base, with 14 bases between. CDR1 is MNHEY and CDR2 is SVGAGI in the germline V gene. The CDR3, as DNA: TGTGCCAGCAGTTCCCCCCGTCTTGGTGCCAAAAACATTCAGTACTTC. The encoded protein is CASSSPRLGAKNIQYF.

The chain joins TRBV6-4 to TRBJ2-2; D unclear. This CDR3 is built from 14 residues. The germline V and J ends were trimmed by 2 bases and 0 bases, with 4 bases remaining between them. Germline-derived CDR1 and CDR2 are MRHNA and SNTAGT. The CDR3 region has the DNA TGTGCCAGCAGTGACATCGCGAACACCGGGGAGCTGTTTTTT. This encodes CASSDIANTGELFF.

This clone came up once. J is TRBJ2-3 and V is TRBV9, with TRBD2 as a possible D gene (6 bases). V was clipped by 2 bases and J by 0 bases, with 10 bases between them. The CDR3 contains 15 residues. Germline loops: CDR1 SGDLS, CDR2 YYNGEE. The CDR3 nucleotides are TGTGCCAGCAGCGTTGGGAGGTGGAGCACAGATACGCAGTATTTT. Translated: CASSVGRWSTDTQYF.

V is TRBV18 and J is TRBJ1-1; D unresolved. Trimming removed 3 bases from V and 4 bases from J, with 9 bases in between. CDR3 length: 13 amino acids. CDR1 is KGHSH, CDR2 LQKENI, per germline. This CDR3 reads CASSPTSSTEAFF. CDR3 sequence (DNA): TGTGCCAGCTCACCCACAAGTTCCACTGAAGCTTTCTTT.

In the case of this clone: The sample holds other DNA sequences that translate to the same CDR3. V gene TRBV28 combines with J gene TRBJ2-7, with 11 nucleotides matching TRBD2. Unmatched junction bases numbered 0, after V lost 6 bases and J lost 2 bases. Germline V gene data show CDR1 as MDHEN and CDR2 as SYDVKM. The CDR3 totals 13 residues. CDR3: CASRTSGAYEQYF. The CDR3 DNA is TGTGCCAGCAGGACTAGCGGGGCCTACGAGCAGTACTTC.

The chain has TRBV5-1 and TRBJ2-5; D possibly corresponds to TRBD2 (6 bases). Germline V gives CDR1 SGHRS, CDR2 YFSETQ. V lost 5 bases to trimming and J lost 5 bases, with 16 bases between them. The CDR3 covers 14 residues. The DNA for the CDR3 is TGCGCCAGCAGGCGGGATTCAAAGATGGAGACCCAGTACTTC. This sequence encodes CASRRDSKMETQYF. Filled out from reference TRBV5-1 and TRBJ2-5, the complete variable domain reads KAGVTQTPRYLIKTRGQQVTLSCSPISGHRSVSWYQQTPGQGLQFLFEYFSETQRNKGNFPGRFSGRQFSNSRSEMNVSTLELGDSALYLCASRRDSKMETQYFGPGTRLLVL.

The chain employs TRBV7-8 and TRBJ2-1; D assignment may be TRBD1 or TRBD2 (5 bases each). CDR1 SGHVS and CDR2 FQNEAQ come from the germline V gene. This CDR3 contains 15 residues. The ends were cut back, 1 base at V and 5 bases at J, with 12 bases in the middle. The CDR3 protein is CASSLGLGRHNEQFF. CDR3 nucleotides: TGTGCCAGCAGCTTAGGACTGGGACGGCACAATGAGCAGTTCTTC.

The V and J genes are TRBV2 and TRBJ1-5, with 7 bases aligning to TRBD1. V was pared by 10 bases and J by 4 bases, with 7 bases of the junction left unmatched. The length of the CDR3 is 13 residues. The germline V gene has CDR1 SNHLY and CDR2 FYNNEI. The CDR3 DNA sequence: TGTGCCACCGCCCGGGACAGTAATCAGCCCCAGCATTTT. Encoded protein: CATARDSNQPQHF.

The gene calls are TRBV20-1 and TRBJ2-7; D possibly corresponds to TRBD1 (6 bases). Trimming left V 7 bases short and J 4 bases short, with 11 bases between. The germline V gene encodes CDR1 DFQATT and CDR2 SNEGSKA (reference sequence). This CDR3 has 11 amino acids. The CDR3 protein is CSGGHKYEQYF. CDR3 nucleotide sequence: TGCAGTGGGGGACACAAGTACGAGCAGTACTTC.

The chain recombines TRBV29-1 with TRBJ1-1; D gene ambiguous. The CDR3 has 14 amino acids. The germline V gene encodes CDR1 SQVTM and CDR2 ANQGSEA. V was shortened by 1 base and J by 6 bases, with 15 bases between the two germline ends. CDR3: CSVEGTGRTSEAFF. For the CDR3, the DNA is TGCAGCGTTGAAGGAACGGGCCGAACATCTGAAGCTTTCTTT.

The genes are TRBV6-6 and TRBJ2-1, with 10 bases that match TRBD2. The CDR3 covers 15 residues. Germline loops: CDR1 MNHNY, CDR2 SVGAGI (reference sequence). Trimming removed 2 bases from V and 7 bases from J; junction bases left unmatched: 5. CDR3 loop: CASSYGSGRANEQFF. The CDR3 region has the DNA TGTGCCAGCAGTTACGGGAGCGGGAGGGCAAATGAGCAGTTCTTC.